These 32 T cell receptor beta chains were all obtained from the same sample, sequenced in a study of T-cell memory formation after mild COVID-19. TCRdb reprocessed the 5' RACE reads via MiXCR and lists one record per CDR3 protein. The sample includes hundreds of thousands of distinct CDR3 sequences, approximately 14% of them seen just once. The sample taken for sequencing was PBMCs or a T cell subset sorted from them (not recorded which). These receptor sequences come from a man between 18 and 35 years old who had mild COVID-19 (a few samples of this study predate the infection). Cell type and time point are not known.

There are many counts of this clonotype. The genes are TRBV4-1 and TRBJ2-3; 7 bases map to TRBD1. With 5 bases clipped from V and 2 bases from J, the junction kept 4 bases outside the gene matches. CDR3 length equals 14 residues. Germline-derived CDR1 and CDR2 are MGHRA and YSYEKL. In nucleotides, the CDR3 is TGCGCCAGCAGCGCGACAGGGCCCACAGATACGCAGTATTTT. This sequence encodes CASSATGPTDTQYF.

The J gene is TRBJ2-5, the V gene TRBV5-1; TRBD2 matches at 9 bases. Germline V CDR1 and CDR2: SGHRS, YFSETQ. The CDR3 extends over 16 amino acids. J gave up 5 bases and V 4 bases, and 12 bases lay outside the gene matches. The CDR3 sequence is CASSPPDSGGFETQYF. The DNA for the CDR3 is TGCGCCAGCAGCCCCCCCGATAGCGGGGGTTTTGAGACCCAGTACTTC.

This clonotype was recorded a few times. This chain uses TRBV5-1 with TRBJ1-1; no definite D call. CDR1 SGHRS and CDR2 YFSETQ come from the germline V gene. V was shortened by 0 bases and J by 3 bases, with 9 bases between the two germline ends. The length of the CDR3 is 14 residues. CDR3 in DNA: TGCGCCAGCAGCTTGGAAGGGCTGTACACTGAAGCTTTCTTT. It yields the protein CASSLEGLYTEAFF.

The chain employs TRBV27 and TRBJ2-7; tentative D call: TRBD2 (5 bases). CDR1 and CDR2 from the germline V gene are MNHEY and SMNVEV (reference sequence). Deletions cut 6 bases from V and 5 bases from J, with 17 bases between. This CDR3 is 14 amino acids long. CDR3 sequence reads: CASRGFGNGHEQYF. CDR3 DNA sequence: TGTGCCAGCAGGGGCTTCGGGAACGGGCACGAGCAGTACTTC.

The table lists this clonotype with a few counts. The CDR3 DNA sequence: TGTGCCAGCAGGGTCGGAGGGGCGCTCACCGGGGAGCTGTTTTTT. Translated: CASRVGGALTGELFF. The chain couples TRBV7-3 to TRBJ2-2; a weak D match, TRBD2 (6 bases). Germline V lookup: CDR1 SGHTA, CDR2 FQGTGA. The CDR3 contains 15 residues. Deletions cut 6 bases from V and 4 bases from J, with 15 bases between.

This clonotype was found a few times. V and J are TRBV7-2 and TRBJ2-1; TRBD2 is a possible D gene (6 bases). V was shortened by 5 bases and J by 2 bases, with 10 bases between the two germline ends. Germline V gene lookup returns CDR1 SGHTA and CDR2 FQGNSA. The CDR3 spans 14 residues. CDR3 in DNA: TGTGCCAGCAGCCACCGGGGGACCTACAATGAGCAGTTCTTC. It translates to CASSHRGTYNEQFF.

The chain links TRBV28 to TRBJ2-7, with TRBD1 matching over 10 bases. With 6 bases clipped from V and 5 bases from J, the junction kept 10 bases outside the gene matches. The CDR3 is 15 residues long. Looked up from germline, CDR1 is MDHEN and CDR2 is SYDVKM. The CDR3 nucleotides are TGTGCCAGCAGAGAGGACAGGGGGGGGATCCACGAGCAGTACTTC. Translation: CASREDRGGIHEQYF.

V is TRBV15 and J is TRBJ2-3; D could derive from TRBD1 or TRBD2 (5 bases each). The CDR3 sequence is 17 residues long. With 6 bases removed from V and 2 bases from J, the gap between germline ends came to 21 bases. Per the germline V gene, CDR1 is LNHNV and CDR2 is YYDKDF (reference sequence). The CDR3 DNA sequence: TGTGCCACCAGGAGGGATGATCAGGGTCCCCCCACAGATACGCAGTATTTT. This gives the protein CATRRDDQGPPTDTQYF.

CDR3 protein: CASSPTGGGWTQYF. Here the CDR3 DNA reads TGTGCCAGCAGCCCGACAGGGGGAGGGTGGACGCAGTATTTT. This chain joins TRBV12-3 or TRBV12-4 and TRBJ2-3, with TRBD1 matching over 9 bases. This CDR3 region has 14 residues. The J segment lost 9 bases and the V segment lost 6 bases, leaving 10 bases of the junction unmatched.

The V and J genes are TRBV12-3 or TRBV12-4 and TRBJ1-5; 7 bases align to TRBD1. This CDR3 is 15 amino acids long. V was pared by 3 bases and J by 3 bases, with 5 bases of the junction left unmatched. Here the CDR3 reads CASSFSGQNNQPQHF. In nucleotides, the CDR3 is TGTGCCAGCAGTTTTTCGGGACAGAACAATCAGCCCCAGCATTTT.

This clonotype was detected many times. CDR3 sequence (DNA): TGCGCCAGCAGCCTACTAGCGGGTGGGTTGGACACCGGGGAGCTGTTTTTT. The encoded protein is CASSLLAGGLDTGELFF. The chain carries TRBV4-1 and TRBJ2-2, with 9 bases aligning to TRBD2. Losses at the gene ends were 4 bases for V and 3 bases for J; bases not matched to a gene: 9. This CDR3 comprises 17 residues. The germline gives CDR1 MGHRA, CDR2 YSYEKL.

The gene calls are TRBV4-2 and TRBJ1-1; TRBD1 agrees at 8 bases. Germline V gives CDR1 LGHNA, CDR2 YNFKEQ. Unmatched junction bases numbered 3, after V lost 0 bases and J lost 6 bases. The CDR3 sequence is 14 residues long. Here the CDR3 DNA reads TGTGCCAGCAGCCAAGACCAGGGGGCCGCTGAAGCTTTCTTT. It is translated as CASSQDQGAAEAFF.

This chain connects TRBV5-1 to TRBJ2-3; maybe TRBD2 (6 bases). CDR3 length equals 18 residues. V was clipped by 4 bases and J by 5 bases, with 26 bases between them. CDR1 is SGHRS and CDR2 is YFSETQ in the germline V gene. The CDR3 protein is CASSRALQGTRGIDTQYF. CDR3 nucleotide sequence: TGCGCCAGCAGCCGCGCCCTTCAGGGAACCCGGGGGATAGATACGCAGTATTTT.

The sample holds a few counts of this clonotype. The chain has TRBV5-5 and TRBJ2-2; the D gene is possibly TRBD1 (6 bases). The CDR3 runs 17 residues. Germline V gives CDR1 SGHKS, CDR2 YYEKEE (reference sequence). V lost 4 bases, J lost 0 bases, and 16 bases lay in between. CDR3: CASSTTGTSANTGELFF. CDR3 nucleotides: TGTGCCAGCAGCACAACCGGGACATCTGCGAACACCGGGGAGCTGTTTTTT. Full variable domain (missing parts from reference TRBV5-5 and TRBJ2-2): DAGVTQSPTHLIKTRGQQVTLRCSPISGHKSVSWYQQVLGQGPQFIFQYYEKEERGRGNFPDRFSARQFPNYSSELNVNALLLGDSALYLCASSTTGTSANTGELFFGEGSRLTVL.

This clonotype was found a few times. The chain couples TRBV5-1 to TRBJ1-2; D not resolved. This CDR3 has 13 amino acids. Germline V gives CDR1 SGHRS, CDR2 YFSETQ. The V end was cut by 4 bases, the J end by 4 bases, with 11 bases between. The DNA for the CDR3 is TGCGCCAGCAGCGAGGACGGACGCTATGGCTACACCTTC. This encodes CASSEDGRYGYTF.

This clonotype was detected ten times or more. The chain recombines TRBV28 with TRBJ2-7, with 8 nucleotides matching TRBD1. The germline V gene has CDR1 MDHEN and CDR2 SYDVKM. The CDR3 has 15 amino acids. J was trimmed by 3 bases and V by 4 bases; bases with no gene match: 8. In DNA, the CDR3 is TGTGCCAGCAGTTCTAACAGGGGGTTTGACTACGAGCAGTACGTC. The encoded protein is CASSSNRGFDYEQYV.

The chain joins TRBV24-1 to TRBJ2-3; D is uncertain. The germline CDR1 and CDR2 sequences are KGHDR and SFDVKD. The CDR3 contains 16 residues. Trimming removed 3 bases at V and 5 bases at J, with 17 bases between. This CDR3 is CATSDGQAMSRDTQYF. DNA for the CDR3: TGTGCCACCAGTGATGGGCAGGCGATGAGCCGAGATACGCAGTATTTT.

The chain couples TRBV6-2 or TRBV6-3 to TRBJ2-1; a weak D match, TRBD2 (6 bases). The germline V and J ends were trimmed by 0 bases and 2 bases, with 11 bases remaining between them. This CDR3 has 16 residues. The germline gives CDR1 MNHEY, CDR2 SVGEGT. The CDR3 DNA is TGTGCCAGCAGTTACTCGATCCGGGGGACCTACAATGAGCAGTTCTTC. As protein: CASSYSIRGTYNEQFF.

The CDR3 protein is CASSASTAIGTDTQYF. Here the CDR3 DNA reads TGTGCCAGCTCAGCTTCGACAGCTATAGGCACAGATACGCAGTATTTT. V is TRBV18 and J is TRBJ2-3, with D possibly matching TRBD1 (5 bases). V dropped 5 bases and J dropped 1 base, with 16 bases sitting between them. The CDR3 covers 16 residues. Germline CDR1 is KGHSH and CDR2 is LQKENI.

This clonotype has more than one count but fewer than ten. The chain combines TRBV20-1 with TRBJ2-7, with 9 nucleotides matching TRBD1. The J segment lost 4 bases and the V segment lost 2 bases, leaving 12 bases of the junction unmatched. The germline CDR1 and CDR2 sequences are DFQATT and SNEGSKA (reference sequence). The CDR3 has 16 amino acids. The CDR3 protein is CSARPPTGGREYEQYV. CDR3 DNA: TGCAGTGCTAGACCCCCCACAGGGGGCAGAGAGTACGAGCAGTACGTC.

The CDR3 spells CSVVVGYGYTF. The DNA of the CDR3 is TGCAGCGTTGTAGTAGGTTATGGCTACACCTTC. V is TRBV29-1 and J is TRBJ1-2; no clear D gene. Per the germline V gene, CDR1 is SQVTM and CDR2 is ANQGSEA. The CDR3 runs 11 residues. V gave up 4 bases and J gave up 5 bases, with 8 bases separating them.

This clonotype was recorded a few times. Here the CDR3 DNA reads TGCGCCAGCAGCCAAGATCCCCGGTCCCGGGGAAGCTATGGCTACACCTTC. This encodes CASSQDPRSRGSYGYTF. The chain carries TRBV4-3 and TRBJ1-2, with D hard to call. Deletions cut 0 bases from V and 4 bases from J, with 18 bases between. The CDR3 is 17 residues long. Germline assignment: CDR1 LGHNA and CDR2 YSLEER.

A few counts support this clonotype. The chain carries TRBV4-2 and TRBJ1-6; unclear D gene. V gave up 2 bases and J gave up 13 bases, with 21 bases separating them. Per germline, CDR1 LGHNA and CDR2 YNFKEQ. The CDR3 is 16 amino acids. CDR3 coding DNA: TGTGCCAGCAGCCAACAGAAATCATCGGATCCCGGGCCCCTCCACTTT. Translating gives CASSQQKSSDPGPLHF.

J is TRBJ1-1 and V is TRBV20-1; a weak D match, TRBD1 (6 bases). V gave up 2 bases and J gave up 1 base, with 11 bases separating them. The CDR3 has 14 residues. The V gene's germline CDR1 is DFQATT and CDR2 SNEGSKA (reference sequence). The CDR3 protein is CSARSRGANTEAFF. The CDR3 nucleotides are TGCAGTGCTAGATCGAGGGGGGCGAACACTGAAGCTTTCTTT.

In this sample, this clonotype turned up a few times. This chain connects TRBV6-2 or TRBV6-3 to TRBJ2-7; D gene uncertain. The CDR3 spans 14 residues. Trimming took 8 bases from V and 0 from J, leaving 14 bases between them. The germline V gene encodes CDR1 MNHEY and CDR2 SVGEGT. Here the CDR3 DNA reads TGTGCCAGCTGTCAGGTGGGCTACTCCTACGAGCAGTACTTC. Its protein product is CASCQVGYSYEQYF.

The chain's CDR3 is CASSRTWETQYF. Here the CDR3 DNA reads TGTGCCAGCAGTCGGACCTGGGAGACCCAGTACTTC. The J gene is TRBJ2-5, the V gene TRBV6-6; D is ambiguous. This CDR3 is built from 12 residues. Germline CDR1 and CDR2: MNHNY and SVGAGI (reference sequence). Trimming removed 5 bases from V and 5 bases from J, with 9 bases in between.

This chain links TRBV12-3 or TRBV12-4 with TRBJ2-2; TRBD1 agrees at 9 bases. The CDR3 sequence is 15 residues long. Germline trimming cut 6 bases from V and 4 bases from J; bases unmatched to any gene: 6. For the CDR3, the DNA is TGTGCCAGCAGGGGGACAGGGTCGGGCACCGGGGAGCTGTTTTTT. As protein: CASRGTGSGTGELFF.

The V gene is TRBV30, the J gene TRBJ2-7, with 12 bases lining up with TRBD1. CDR1 and CDR2 from the germline V gene are GTSNPN and SVGIG (reference sequence). The ends lost 1 base at V and 5 bases at J; junction bases unmatched: 3. There are 14 residues in the CDR3. The CDR3 loop reads CAWSGGTGGHEQYF. CDR3 coding DNA: TGTGCCTGGAGTGGGGGGACAGGGGGCCACGAGCAGTACTTC.

At least ten counts were recorded for this clonotype. The chain links TRBV20-1 to TRBJ1-5; D not certain. There are 17 residues in the CDR3. Trimming shortened V by 0 bases and J by 1 base, and 16 bases separated the two germline ends. CDR1 is DFQATT, CDR2 SNEGSKA, per germline (reference sequence). DNA for the CDR3: TGCAGTGCTAGAGAGGGTCGAGGGATCGTCAGCAATCAGCCCCAGCATTTT. It yields the protein CSAREGRGIVSNQPQHF.

V is TRBV24-1 and J is TRBJ2-3; D is ambiguous. Germline values: CDR1 KGHDR, CDR2 SFDVKD. V was clipped by 1 base and J by 6 bases, with 4 bases between them. The CDR3 is 12 residues long. The CDR3: CATSDFGDTQYF. CDR3 sequence (DNA): TGTGCCACCAGTGATTTTGGGGATACGCAGTATTTT.

The table lists this clonotype with many counts. J is TRBJ2-1 and V is TRBV4-1; 13 bases line up with TRBD2. CDR1 and CDR2 (germline): MGHRA, YSYEKL. The J segment lost 6 bases and the V segment lost 4 bases, leaving 3 bases of the junction unmatched. CDR3 length: 15 amino acids. CDR3 DNA: TGCGCCAGCAGCCTCCGACTAGCGGGGGGCAATGAGCAGTTCTTC. It yields the protein CASSLRLAGGNEQFF.

The chain carries TRBV6-6 and TRBJ2-4; the D is unclear. V was cut by 2 bases and J by 15 bases, with 20 bases left in between. CDR1 and CDR2 (germline): MNHNY, SVGAGI (reference sequence). This CDR3 is built from 14 residues. The DNA of the CDR3 is TGTGCCAGCAGTTACACCGAATTAGTCACACACCCGTACTTC. This encodes CASSYTELVTHPYF.